These 6 T cell receptor beta chains were all obtained from the same sample, sequenced in a study of cytomegalovirus exposure and HLA in healthy donors. 13 Jbeta primers and 60 Vbeta primers were used for the PCR. This table comes from immunoSEQ multiplex PCR, and its TCRdb copy is limited to in-frame clones, with some not included. The table lists 49,000 or so clones, around 82% of them singletons. Sequenced input: PBMCs. These TCRs come from a boy between 5 and 17 years old in good health and CMV-seropositive.

This chain uses TRBV29-1 with TRBJ2-7; 8 bases are a match to TRBD1. V lost 6 bases to trimming and J lost 6 bases; unmatched junction nucleotides: 7. CDR1 SQVTM and CDR2 ANQGSEA come from the germline V gene. This CDR3 contains 12 residues. CDR3 loop: CSVSHRGTEQYF. The CDR3 bases are TGCAGCGTATCCCACAGGGGGACCGAGCAGTACTTC.

The chain is built from TRBV6-4 and TRBJ1-1, with D uncertain. The ends were cut back, 2 bases at V and 6 bases at J, with 7 bases in the middle. CDR3 size: 12 residues. CDR1 MRHNA and CDR2 SNTAGT come from the germline V gene. CDR3 sequence: CASSDGGSEAFF. CDR3 DNA: TGTGCCAGCAGTGACGGAGGTTCTGAAGCTTTCTTT.

V usage is TRBV11-2 and J usage is TRBJ1-1; D gene uncertain. Germline V gene data show CDR1 as SGHAT and CDR2 as FQNNGV. Trimming cost V 1 base and J 1 base, with 4 bases left between them. The CDR3 extends over 13 amino acids. The CDR3 DNA is TGTGCCAGCAGCTTAGCAGGGAACACTGAAGCTTTCTTT. Protein sequence: CASSLAGNTEAFF. The full variable domain, with the rest looked up from reference TRBV11-2 and TRBJ1-1, is EAGVAQSPRYKIIEKRQSVAFWCNPISGHATLYWYQQILGQGPKLLIQFQNNGVVDDSQLPKDRFSAERLKGVDSTLKIQPAKLEDSAVYLCASSLAGNTEAFFGQGTRLTVV.

This chain joins TRBV4-1 and TRBJ2-2; 9 nucleotides agree with TRBD2. The CDR3 loop spans 17 amino acids. Germline CDR1 is MGHRA and CDR2 is YSYEKL. Trimming took 3 bases from V and 2 from J; bases not matched to a gene: 7. CDR3 DNA sequence: TGCGCCAGCAGCCACGTTAGCGGGGGAGTCAACACCGGGGAGCTGTTTTTT. The encoded protein is CASSHVSGGVNTGELFF.

In its sample, this clone was seen a few times. This chain uses TRBV9 with TRBJ1-1, with D maybe TRBD1 (6 bases). V lost 2 bases and J lost 4, with 9 bases in between. Germline V gives CDR1 SGDLS, CDR2 YYNGEE. This CDR3 region has 13 residues. DNA for the CDR3: TGTGCCAGCAGCGTCAGGGGTTTCACTGAAGCTTTCTTT. This sequence encodes CASSVRGFTEAFF.

The V gene is TRBV7-8, the J gene TRBJ1-2, with D possibly TRBD1 on 6 matching bases. The CDR3 is 13 residues long. Germline values: CDR1 SGHVS, CDR2 FQNEAQ. V shed 5 bases and J shed 6 bases, with 13 bases lying between them. CDR3 nucleotides: TGTGCCAGCAGCCAGTACAGGGCGGATGGCTACACCTTC. It translates to CASSQYRADGYTF.